These 13 T cell receptor beta chains share one sample of origin, sequenced in a study of post-analysis software for immune sequencing data. General observations from the study: Included in a set of roughly five TRBV segments more frequent in patients than controls were TRBV5-6, TRBV5-1 and TRBV20-1.

No antigen has been assigned to these receptors. TCR beta cDNA libraries included unique molecular identifiers. TCRdb re-derived calls from the PCR reads in MiXCR, one entry per CDR3 protein. The sample holds about 570,000 distinct CDR3 sequences, roughly 34% seen once. The specimen was blood. These receptors all stem from a girl under 18 with multiple sclerosis.

This clonotype has more than one count but fewer than ten. This chain joins TRBV7-2 and TRBJ2-3; D unclear. The CDR3 spans 14 residues. Looked up from germline, CDR1 is SGHTA and CDR2 is FQGNSA. Trimming left V 8 bases short and J 3 bases short, with 15 bases between. CDR3 residues: CASRKSLTTDTQYF. Here the CDR3 DNA reads TGTGCCAGCCGAAAGTCACTGACGACAGATACGCAGTATTTT.

The CDR3 region is CASSHADRAEETQYF. CDR3 sequence (DNA): TGTGCCAGCAGCCATGCGGACAGGGCCGAAGAGACCCAGTACTTC. The chain links TRBV7-2 to TRBJ2-5; TRBD1 matches at 8 bases. V lost 5 bases and J lost 3; bases outside the gene matches: 8. The CDR3 has 15 amino acids. The germline CDR1 and CDR2 sequences are SGHTA and FQGNSA.

This clonotype was picked up a small number of times. V usage is TRBV4-1 and J usage is TRBJ1-2; perhaps TRBD1 as D (5 bases). The V end lost 0 bases, the J end lost 5 bases, and 7 bases lay between the germline ends. This CDR3 comprises 13 residues. Germline V lookup: CDR1 MGHRA, CDR2 YSYEKL. The CDR3 is CASSQERQYGYTF. The CDR3 DNA follows: TGCGCCAGCAGCCAAGAAAGACAGTATGGCTACACCTTC.

The chain is built from TRBV7-2 and TRBJ1-4; D gene uncertain. Germline V gene sequence: CDR1 SGHTA, CDR2 FQGNSA. The CDR3 has 12 amino acids. The V gene lost 0 bases and the J gene lost 12 bases, with 8 bases spanning the gap. CDR3 residues: CASSLAPTELFF. CDR3 DNA: TGTGCCAGCAGCTTAGCGCCCACGGAACTGTTTTTT.

The genes are TRBV12-3 or TRBV12-4 and TRBJ2-3; 9 bases are a match to TRBD2. This CDR3 is built from 13 residues. V was pared by 5 bases and J by 9 bases, with 6 bases of the junction left unmatched. CDR3 DNA: TGTGCCAGCAGTGATCGCGGGGGGGACACGCAGTATTTT. Its translation is CASSDRGGDTQYF.

The chain carries TRBV7-8 and TRBJ2-7; D remains unclear. The CDR3 length is 14 residues. V dropped 5 bases and J dropped 7 bases, with 18 bases sitting between them. Germline loops: CDR1 SGHVS, CDR2 FQNEAQ. CDR3 amino acids: CASSRILTYNEQYF. Here the CDR3 DNA reads TGTGCCAGCAGCCGGATACTCACCTACAATGAGCAGTACTTC.

This clonotype was recorded a few times. This chain links TRBV6-5 with TRBJ1-1; D unclear. The germline CDR1 and CDR2 sequences are MNHEY and SVGAGI. The CDR3 extends over 14 amino acids. With 6 bases removed from V and 4 bases from J, the gap between germline ends came to 15 bases. The CDR3 is CASSRSPRTTEAFF. CDR3 nucleotide sequence: TGTGCCAGCAGCCGCTCCCCACGGACCACTGAAGCTTTCTTT.

In its sample, this clonotype was seen a few times. V usage is TRBV12-3 or TRBV12-4 and J usage is TRBJ1-2; possible D gene TRBD1, 6 bases. The V and J ends lost 7 bases and 6 bases respectively, with 15 bases between them. The CDR3 contains 13 residues. The CDR3 DNA reads TGTGCCAGCACCATCGAGGGGGGGCATGGCTACACCTTC. Translation: CASTIEGGHGYTF.

This chain connects TRBV7-3 to TRBJ2-1; D unclear. Per the germline V gene, CDR1 is SGHTA and CDR2 is FQGTGA. Trimming removed 5 bases at V and 4 bases at J, with 24 bases between. This CDR3 is built from 18 residues. CDR3 in DNA: TGTGCCAGCAGCCCTATCCCCACGGAGCTTTTAAATTACAATGAGCAGTTCTTC. It codes for CASSPIPTELLNYNEQFF.

This clonotype was seen more than once but under ten times. The V call is TRBV10-1, the J call TRBJ2-7; D is possibly TRBD1 (6 bases). The CDR3 sequence is 14 residues long. Germline CDR1 and CDR2: WNHNN and SYGVQD (reference sequence). V was clipped by 0 bases and J by 6 bases, with 12 bases between them. For the CDR3, the DNA is TGCGCCAGCAGTGAGTCTGGGACATCGGCCGAGCAGTACTTC. Translation: CASSESGTSAEQYF.

This clonotype came up once. One end of the junction varies from germline; a read error may be responsible. The V gene is TRBV14, the J gene TRBJ2-5; D remains ambiguous. Germline loops: CDR1 SGHDN, CDR2 FVKESK. CDR3 length: 12 residues. CDR3 sequence (DNA): TGTACCAGCAGCCAAAGTCGGGAGACCCAGTACTTC. Protein sequence: CTSSQSRETQYF.

This clonotype appeared a single time. V gene TRBV20-1 combines with J gene TRBJ1-2; 7 bases map to TRBD1. V was pared by 3 bases and J by 6 bases, with 10 bases of the junction left unmatched. Germline CDR1 DFQATT, CDR2 SNEGSKA (reference sequence). The length of the CDR3 is 14 residues. The CDR3 spells CSARETGIDHGYTF. The CDR3 DNA reads as TGCAGTGCTAGGGAGACAGGGATTGACCATGGCTACACCTTC.

J is TRBJ2-3 and V is TRBV24-1, with 8 bases lining up with TRBD1. The germline V gene has CDR1 KGHDR and CDR2 SFDVKD. The CDR3 sequence is 15 residues long. V was clipped by 5 bases and J by 1 base; unmatched bases: 4. CDR3 in DNA: TGTGCCACCAGTGCCGCGGACAGGGGCACAGATACGCAGTATTTT. Translating it yields CATSAADRGTDTQYF.